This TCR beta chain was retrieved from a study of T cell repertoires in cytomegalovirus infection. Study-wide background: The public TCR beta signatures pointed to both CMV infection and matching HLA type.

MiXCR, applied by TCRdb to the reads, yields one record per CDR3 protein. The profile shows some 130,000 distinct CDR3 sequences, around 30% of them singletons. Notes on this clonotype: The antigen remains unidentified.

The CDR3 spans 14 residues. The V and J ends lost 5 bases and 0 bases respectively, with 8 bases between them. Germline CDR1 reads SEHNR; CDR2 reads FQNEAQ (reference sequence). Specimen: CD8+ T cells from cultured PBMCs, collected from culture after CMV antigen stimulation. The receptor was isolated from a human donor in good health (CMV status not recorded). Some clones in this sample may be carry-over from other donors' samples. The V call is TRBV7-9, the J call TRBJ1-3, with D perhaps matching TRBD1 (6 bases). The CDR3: CASSDRTSGNTIYF. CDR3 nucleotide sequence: TGTGCCAGCAGCGACAGGACCTCTGGAAACACCATATATTTT.